This T cell receptor beta chain was found in a study of CD8 T cells in Susac syndrome (dated by TCRdb to about 2019). Describing the broader study: Whether CD8+ T cell activation and differentiation in Susac syndrome was antigen driven was tested using repertoire sequencing. CD8+ T cell repertoire clonality was compared between about 12 healthy donors, some 14 Susac syndrome patients and roughly 15 multiple sclerosis patients. General study outcomes and caveats: The number of individuals in the TCR sequencing and HLA analysis was recognized as being relatively small.

On this clonotype itself: The antigen it recognizes is unknown. No much larger clone is present one base from it, and per-base qualities are unavailable.

Peripheral blood CD8+ and CD4+ T cells from healthy donors, Susac syndrome patients and multiple sclerosis patients were profiled using high-throughput TCR beta sequencing. Multiple sclerosis controls were treatment-naive patients with stable or active relapsing-remitting disease fulfilling revised McDonald criteria. Bulk CD8+ and CD4+ T cells were purified by magnetic negative isolation, whereas CD8+ TEMRA cells were enriched by FACS. Blood was drawn into EDTA tubes, processed within 24 hours, and PBMCs were isolated by density gradient centrifugation. PBMCs intended for TCR sequencing were frozen in liquid nitrogen and were later thawed in a 37 degrees C water bath. Purity of sorted or isolated CD4+, CD8+ and CD8+ TEMRA cells was at least 90%. RNA was extracted using the RNeasy kit, and roughly 0.45 to 1 microgram was reverse transcribed with random hexamers. The immunoSEQ multiplex PCR assay, covering 54 Vbeta and 13 Jbeta segments, was used to amplify TCR beta CDR3 regions. PCR amplification bias was corrected by using a synthetic template baseline for primer optimization and computational correction. The authors' analysis ran thus. Only productive sequences were kept, with reads annotated to V, D and J genes according to IMGT and analyzed in immunoSEQ Analyzer. Clonality was computed as one minus Shannon entropy normalized by log2 of the number of productive unique sequences. Public and private clones were assessed among the 100 most prevalent clones of each patient and control. Susac-specific clones were defined as absent from healthy and MS cohorts, 1052 published viral clones and other ImmuneACCESS disease sequences. TCRdb handled the public reads itself, with Q25 trimming in fastp and clone calling in MiXCR, and kept productive beta chains. Every CDR3 protein is listed once, alongside the most common genes and DNA of its rows. The V and J calls were not made by the authors but by TCRdb's processing. Counted in this sample were about 300,000 distinct CDR3 sequences; 65% to 90% of them appeared once. Around 0.2% of the sample rests with the top ten.

Compared with germline, V lacks 3 bases and J lacks 14 bases; bases without a gene match: 15. The CDR3 starts with the cysteine, ends with the phenylalanine, and has 14 residues. Left in the record is the CDR3 DNA by itself, 42 bases read in frame from the first base. CDR1 and CDR2 are drawn from the germline V gene (reference sequence): GTSNPN, SVGIG. The sequence was obtained from a human donor with multiple sclerosis. This receptor chain uses TRBV30 and TRBJ2-1; TRBD2 lines up with 8 middle nucleotides. Sample: CD8+ T cells from PBMCs. The CDR3 has the sequence CAWRPGTSSRTEFF. The DNA sequence reads TGTGCCTGGAGGCCCGGGACTAGTTCTCGAACTGAGTTCTTC.